The TCR beta chain under discussion was sequenced for a study of T cell responses to AZD1222 COVID-19 vaccine (dated by TCRdb to the early 2020s). For the study in its entirety: AZD1222 recipients whose second dose came at about 4 weeks and those whose second dose came at about 12 weeks were combined into one group, since spike-specific TCR depth and breadth did not differ between the two schedules. TCR sequencing covered 230 or so trial participants: nearly 210 given two doses of AZD1222 and some 25 given two doses of MenACWY control vaccine. Trial participants were enrolled by age into 18-55, 56-69 and 70-plus year subgroups, with about 150, 28 and 57 TCR-sequenced participants respectively. The research as a whole found: Only a handful of AZD1222 recipients were SARS-CoV-2 seropositive at baseline, limiting conclusions about previously exposed vaccinees. Spike-specific TCR breadth and depth rose significantly after two AZD1222 doses compared with day 0 and with MenACWY recipients. Reportedly, almost half of the unique spike-specific TCRs recognized epitopes lying outside the regions that are mutated in the B.1.351 and B.1.1.7 variants. Vaccine-associated CD4 TCRs spanned the whole spike protein, with dominant responses in regions 160-218 and 743-854. The 56-69-year group was small, and its depth increase did not reach significance, likely because of low power. Participants were mostly white British, with more females than males. The authors suggested clonal diversity may have been underestimated. Because no day 14 peak-response samples were available, repertoires were characterized only after the peak T cell response.

Read against the paper, the sample's time point label means: baseline before first vaccination. The vaccinee samples were drawn from two UK trials, COV001 and COV002, one of which was a single-blind randomized controlled phase 2/3 trial testing AZD1222 (ChAdOx1 nCoV-19) in healthy adults. For TCRbeta chain sequencing, PBMC samples were collected from trial participants at day 0 and at day 28 after the second dose. The CDR3 regions of human TCRbeta chains were analyzed by immunosequencing. The published analysis was carried out like this. Repertoire TCRs were checked for matches against a reference library of SARS-CoV-2-specific TCRs that had been generated using the MIRA antigen-specificity platform. Breadth was defined as the fraction of unique TCRs that were SARS-CoV-2-associated, and depth was defined as the fraction of total T cells that were SARS-CoV-2-associated. Each spike-specific TCR was assigned to its reactive spike region and to a CD4 or CD8 class using the MIRA data. Log10-transformed breadth and depth values were compared by one-way ANOVA with Sidak's multiple comparisons tests. Sourced from immuneACCESS, this table was stored by TCRdb with only in-frame sequences that have V and J called. A share of the clones is absent; for the studies checked, an unresolved V gene accounts for under half, and the remainder has no known explanation. D and trimming were read from the DNA, whereas the V and J calls and clone size are those reported in that table. The sample yields 100,000 to 150,000 clones; 70% to 90% were counted once. Of the sample, 1.5% to 2% is held by the ten largest clones.

V gives up 5 bases and J gives up 5 bases, and the segment between their germline ends measures 18 bases. Sequences MNHEY (CDR1) and SVGEGT (CDR2) are obtained from the germline V gene. Spanning cysteine to phenylalanine, the CDR3 consists of 15 amino acids. The read is trimmed to its CDR3 DNA, 45 bases read in frame from base 1. In regard to this clone: Its antigen is not yet known. It has no much larger one-base neighbor in the sample; base qualities were not kept.

Sequencing was performed on peripheral blood, taken on day 0 of AZD1222 vaccination. The rearrangement combines TRBV6-2 or TRBV6-3 with TRBJ1-1; the D segment could be TRBD1, given 5 matching bases. The origin of this receptor is an adult in good health. The nucleotide sequence is given as TGTGCCAGCAGTCAATCCTCCGGGGGGATGACTGAAGCTTTCTTT. Its protein reads: CASSQSSGGMTEAFF.